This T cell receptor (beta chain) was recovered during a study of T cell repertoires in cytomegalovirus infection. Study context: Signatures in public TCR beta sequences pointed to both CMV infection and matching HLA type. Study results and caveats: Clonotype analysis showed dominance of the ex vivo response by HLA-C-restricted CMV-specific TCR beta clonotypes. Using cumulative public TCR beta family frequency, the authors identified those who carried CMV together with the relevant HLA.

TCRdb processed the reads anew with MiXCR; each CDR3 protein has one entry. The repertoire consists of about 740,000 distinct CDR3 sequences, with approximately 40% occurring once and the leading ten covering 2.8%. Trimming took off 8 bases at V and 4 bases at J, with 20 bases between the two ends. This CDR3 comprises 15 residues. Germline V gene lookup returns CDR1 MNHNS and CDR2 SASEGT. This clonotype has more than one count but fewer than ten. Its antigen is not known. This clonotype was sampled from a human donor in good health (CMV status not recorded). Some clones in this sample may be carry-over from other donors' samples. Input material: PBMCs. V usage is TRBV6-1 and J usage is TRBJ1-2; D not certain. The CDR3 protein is CASRHVPGSGYGYTF. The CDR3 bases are TGTGCCAGCCGCCACGTCCCGGGATCAGGCTATGGCTACACCTTC.